Following are 10 T cell receptor beta chains from one sample sequenced in a study of shared clonotypes between healthy human individuals. Sequencing was performed with immunoSEQ multiplex PCR; in TCRdb, only in-frame clones are kept and a portion is missing. Among around 1.9 million clones, around 93% were seen once, and the ten largest hold 1.5% to 2%. Selected positively for CCR7 and CD45RO-negative, naive CD8 cells excluded terminally differentiated effector memory CD45RA+ cells. The sample comprised naive CD8+ T cells from PBMCs. These receptors were obtained from a man in his late teens or twenties in good health. Some clones in this sample may be carry-over from other donors' samples.

The genes are TRBV19 and TRBJ2-1; D is ambiguous. Trimming took 6 bases from V and 4 from J, leaving 16 bases between them. Germline CDR1 and CDR2: LNHDA and SQIVND (reference sequence). This CDR3 has 15 residues. CDR3 nucleotide sequence: TGTGCCAGTAGGTCCCTGGATGCACTTTACAATGAGCAGTTCTTC. Translated: CASRSLDALYNEQFF.

The chain recombines TRBV6-5 with TRBJ1-1; D unresolved. Per germline, CDR1 MNHEY and CDR2 SVGAGI. Trimming stripped 2 bases from V and 2 bases from J, with 12 bases between. This CDR3 has 15 amino acids. CDR3 loop: CASSYQPGGNTEAFF. CDR3 sequence (DNA): TGTGCCAGCAGTTACCAGCCAGGCGGTAACACTGAAGCTTTCTTT.

V usage is TRBV6-1 and J usage is TRBJ2-7, with D possibly TRBD1 on 6 matching bases. V lost 1 base, J lost 0 bases, and 13 bases lay in between. Per the germline V gene, CDR1 is MNHNS and CDR2 is SASEGT. The CDR3 is 16 residues long. This chain's CDR3 is CASSEEIGTPSYEQYF. The CDR3 bases are TGTGCCAGCAGTGAAGAGATCGGGACACCCTCCTACGAGCAGTACTTC.

The chain carries TRBV6-6 and TRBJ1-6; 7 bases are a match to TRBD1. This CDR3 has 13 amino acids. CDR1 and CDR2 from the germline V gene are MNHNY and SVGAGI (reference sequence). With V trimmed by 4 bases and J by 8 bases, 2 bases remained unmatched. CDR3: CASSSTGDSPLHF. The CDR3 DNA reads as TGTGCCAGCAGTTCAACAGGGGATTCACCCCTCCACTTT.

The gene calls are TRBV30 and TRBJ2-7, with unresolved D. Germline assignment: CDR1 GTSNPN and CDR2 SVGIG (reference sequence). The CDR3 is 15 residues long. V lost 0 bases and J 6 bases, leaving 18 bases between the germline ends. The CDR3: CAWSVRQNRGGEQYF. In nucleotides, the CDR3 is TGTGCCTGGAGTGTACGGCAGAATAGAGGTGGCGAGCAGTACTTC.

Of note for this clone: The sample contains more than one DNA sequence encoding this CDR3. J is TRBJ1-1 and V is TRBV6-6; D gene uncertain. CDR3 size: 14 residues. Trimming stripped 1 base from V and 0 bases from J, with 6 bases between. From germline, CDR1 is MNHNY and CDR2 SVGAGI (reference sequence). CDR3 sequence: CASSYLGLNTEAFF. The CDR3 DNA reads as TGTGCCAGCAGTTACTTGGGGTTGAACACTGAAGCTTTCTTT.

This clone was detected only once. This sequence joins TRBV6-1 and TRBJ2-2, with D perhaps assigned TRBD1 or TRBD2 (5 bases each). The V gene's germline CDR1 is MNHNS and CDR2 SASEGT. This CDR3 comprises 12 residues. Trimming removed 7 bases from V and 5 bases from J, with 8 bases in between. The CDR3 sequence: CASIGGTGELFF. In DNA, the CDR3 is TGTGCCAGCATTGGGGGAACCGGGGAGCTGTTTTTT.

The V call is TRBV27, the J call TRBJ2-2, with 7 bases identical to TRBD1. The CDR3 covers 14 residues. Trimming cost V 5 bases and J 8 bases; bases outside gene matches: 8. CDR1 and CDR2 (germline): MNHEY, SMNVEV (reference sequence). CDR3 coding DNA: TGTGCCAGCAGTCCAACGACAGGGTCTGGGGAGCTGTTTTTT. It translates to CASSPTTGSGELFF.

This clone was recorded once. J is TRBJ2-7 and V is TRBV4-1; no clear D gene. This CDR3 has 14 residues. V was pared by 1 base and J by 2 bases, with 9 bases between. Germline V lookup: CDR1 MGHRA, CDR2 YSYEKL. The CDR3 here is CASSQGVLTYEQYF. The CDR3 DNA reads TGCGCCAGCAGCCAAGGCGTCCTAACCTACGAGCAGTACTTC.

This clone was recorded only once. The chain recombines TRBV9 with TRBJ2-1; 9 nucleotides line up with TRBD2. V shed 0 bases, J shed 6 bases, and the junction held 10 bases outside the gene matches. Germline lookup yields CDR1 SGDLS and CDR2 YYNGEE. The CDR3 contains 17 residues. CDR3 in DNA: TGTGCCAGCAGCGTAGCAGGGCTAGCGGGATTCGGCAATGAGCAGTTCTTC. Amino acids: CASSVAGLAGFGNEQFF.